These 32 T cell receptor beta chains came from one sample sequenced in a study of T cells in localized non-small cell lung cancer. Assay used: immunoSEQ multiplex PCR; TCRdb lists only in-frame clones, some missing. Among 30,000 to 40,000 clones listed, 90% were seen once. The sequencing used peripheral blood, collected before any cancer treatment. These receptors all stem from a man aged 40-75 years with stage I lung adenocarcinoma.

The gene calls are TRBV5-4 and TRBJ2-7; the match to TRBD1 covers 11 bases. Germline V gene sequence: CDR1 SGHNT, CDR2 YYREEE (reference sequence). The J segment lost 6 bases and the V segment lost 0 bases, leaving 8 bases of the junction unmatched. The CDR3 is made up of 16 amino acids. CDR3 in amino acids: CASSLAPGQGAGEQYF. For the CDR3, the DNA is TGTGCCAGCAGCTTGGCCCCCGGACAGGGGGCGGGCGAGCAGTACTTC.

This chain joins TRBV10-3 and TRBJ2-7; 9 positions agree with TRBD1. The J segment lost 7 bases and the V segment lost 8 bases, leaving 9 bases of the junction unmatched. The CDR3 is 13 residues long. Germline loops: CDR1 ENHRY, CDR2 SYGVKD. CDR3 region: CAIGRDRVGEQYF. CDR3 DNA: TGTGCCATCGGACGGGACAGGGTAGGTGAGCAGTACTTC.

The chain has TRBV13 and TRBJ2-7; a weak D match, TRBD1 (6 bases). The CDR3 extends over 13 amino acids. Germline V lookup: CDR1 PRHDT, CDR2 FYEKMQ (reference sequence). Trimming took 5 bases from V and 6 from J, leaving 14 bases between them. The CDR3 region has the DNA TGTGCCAGCAGCCCTGAACAGGGTCGCGAGCAGTACTTC. It specifies CASSPEQGREQYF. The whole variable domain, filled in from reference TRBV13 and TRBJ2-7, reads AAGVIQSPRHLIKEKRETATLKCYPIPRHDTVYWYQQGPGQDPQFLISFYEKMQSDKGSIPDRFSAQQFSDYHSELNMSSLELGDSALYFCASSPEQGREQYFGPGTRLTVT.

This chain uses TRBV9 with TRBJ2-7; D remains unclear. The CDR3 runs 13 residues. V lost 2 bases and J lost 11, with 17 bases in between. Looked up from germline, CDR1 is SGDLS and CDR2 is YYNGEE. The CDR3 DNA reads TGTGCCAGCAGCGTCGACGTTAACGCCCGTAAGTACTTC. Translation gives CASSVDVNARKYF.

This chain uses TRBV27 with TRBJ2-6; no clear D. Germline assignment: CDR1 MNHEY and CDR2 SMNVEV (reference sequence). Between the trimmed V and J ends, which lost 0 bases and 0 bases, there was a span of 9 bases. The CDR3 extends over 17 amino acids. CDR3 sequence reads: CASSLSGASSGANVLTF. The CDR3 region has the DNA TGTGCCAGCAGTTTATCAGGAGCCTCCTCTGGGGCCAACGTCCTGACTTTC.

This chain connects TRBV5-1 to TRBJ1-1; no firm D call. V was clipped by 4 bases and J by 6 bases, with 16 bases between them. The V gene's germline CDR1 is SGHRS and CDR2 YFSETQ. This CDR3 region has 14 residues. CDR3 sequence (DNA): TGCGCCAGCAGCCCTGACGGTCGTGGGGCTGAAGCTTTCTTT. Its translation is CASSPDGRGAEAFF.

The chain combines TRBV6-1 with TRBJ1-5; TRBD1 is a possible D gene (6 bases). The CDR3 has 15 residues. Germline CDR1 is MNHNS and CDR2 is SASEGT. Trimming shortened V by 7 bases and J by 1 base, and 14 bases separated the two germline ends. Here the CDR3 reads CASILQGGSNQPQHF. The CDR3 nucleotides are TGTGCCAGCATCTTACAGGGAGGGAGCAATCAGCCCCAGCATTTT.

This rearrangement joins TRBV5-1 to TRBJ1-2; 8 nucleotides match TRBD1. The CDR3 has 12 amino acids. Germline loops: CDR1 SGHRS, CDR2 YFSETQ. V shed 4 bases, J shed 7 bases, and the junction held 3 bases outside the gene matches. CDR3 region: CASSADRVGYTF. The CDR3 nucleotides are TGCGCCAGCAGCGCGGACAGGGTTGGCTACACCTTC.

This chain links TRBV5-1 with TRBJ2-7, with D perhaps TRBD2 (5 bases). Germline V CDR1 and CDR2: SGHRS, YFSETQ. CDR3 length: 15 amino acids. The V gene lost 4 bases and the J gene lost 2 bases, with 16 bases spanning the gap. CDR3 region: CASSQEVQVTYEQYF. The CDR3 region has the DNA TGCGCCAGCAGCCAGGAGGTGCAGGTCACCTACGAGCAGTACTTC.

The chain joins TRBV18 to TRBJ1-1; D possibly corresponds to TRBD1 (6 bases). The length of the CDR3 is 14 residues. The germline V gene has CDR1 KGHSH and CDR2 LQKENI. The germline V and J ends were trimmed by 4 bases and 2 bases, with 11 bases remaining between them. The CDR3 region has the DNA TGTGCCAGCTCACTAGGGGGGATTAACACTGAAGCTTTCTTT. This translates into CASSLGGINTEAFF.

The chain combines TRBV6-5 with TRBJ1-2; TRBD1 is a possible D gene (5 bases). This CDR3 has 16 amino acids. V was cut by 0 bases and J by 6 bases, with 17 bases left in between. Per germline, CDR1 MNHEY and CDR2 SVGAGI. The CDR3 nucleotides read TGTGCCAGCAGTTACTCGATAGGTCTAGGGGACGATGGCTACACCTTC. It is translated as CASSYSIGLGDDGYTF.

V usage is TRBV7-2 and J usage is TRBJ2-7; D gene ambiguous. Germline V gene lookup returns CDR1 SGHTA and CDR2 FQGNSA. Trimming shortened V by 5 bases and J by 4 bases, and 6 bases separated the two germline ends. The CDR3 totals 11 residues. The CDR3 bases are TGTGCCAGCAGCCCCGGATACGAGCAGTACTTC. Translated, it gives CASSPGYEQYF.

V gene TRBV6-1 combines with J gene TRBJ2-4; tentatively, D is TRBD1 (5 bases). This CDR3 region has 17 residues. The germline gives CDR1 MNHNS, CDR2 SASEGT. V was cut by 3 bases and J by 2 bases, with 17 bases left in between. This CDR3 is CASSDFWGRMTKNIQYF. The DNA of the CDR3 is TGTGCCAGCAGTGATTTTTGGGGCAGAATGACCAAAAACATTCAGTACTTC.

The rearrangement links TRBV1 to TRBJ1-5. TRBV1 is a listed pseudogene. The CDR3 extends over 16 amino acids. CDR3 sequence (DNA): TGCACCAGCAGCCAAGTCCTCCGTCGGGGGAATCAGCCCCAGCATTTT. Protein sequence: CTSSQVLRRGNQPQHF.

The chain uses TRBV5-6 and TRBJ1-5; 7 bases align to TRBD1. The CDR3 runs 15 residues. Trimming cost V 0 bases and J 3 bases; bases outside gene matches: 3. Looked up from germline, CDR1 is SGHDT and CDR2 is YYEEEE. Written as DNA, the CDR3 is TGTGCCAGCAGCTTGGGACAGGGCGTCAATCAGCCCCAGCATTTT. This codes for CASSLGQGVNQPQHF.

The chain uses TRBV6-5 and TRBJ1-2; D might be TRBD1 (6 bases). Germline CDR1 reads MNHEY; CDR2 reads SVGAGI. The CDR3 is made up of 14 amino acids. Trimming removed 5 bases from V and 5 bases from J, with 15 bases in between. CDR3 residues: CASSPGAVGYGYTF. CDR3 nucleotides: TGTGCCAGCAGTCCGGGGGCGGTTGGTTATGGCTACACCTTC.

In its sample, this clone was seen a few times. The chain joins TRBV7-6 to TRBJ1-4, with 10 bases matching TRBD1. The CDR3 extends over 13 amino acids. CDR1 and CDR2 (germline): SGHVS, FNYEAQ. V lost 6 bases and J lost 7; bases outside the gene matches: 2. This CDR3 is CASRRTGGEKLFF. The CDR3 nucleotides read TGTGCCAGCAGAAGGACAGGGGGTGAAAAACTGTTTTTT.

The chain couples TRBV5-1 to TRBJ1-2; unclear D gene. Deletions cut 2 bases from V and 5 bases from J, with 7 bases between. This CDR3 contains 12 residues. Germline V lookup: CDR1 SGHRS, CDR2 YFSETQ. CDR3 residues: CASSLRGYGYTF. The CDR3 DNA follows: TGCGCCAGCAGCTTAAGAGGATATGGCTACACCTTC. Full variable domain (remainder filled in from reference TRBV5-1 and TRBJ1-2): KAGVTQTPRYLIKTRGQQVTLSCSPISGHRSVSWYQQTPGQGLQFLFEYFSETQRNKGNFPGRFSGRQFSNSRSEMNVSTLELGDSALYLCASSLRGYGYTFGSGTRLTVV.

The gene calls are TRBV6-5 and TRBJ1-4; possible D gene TRBD1, 5 bases. Per the germline V gene, CDR1 is MNHEY and CDR2 is SVGAGI. The CDR3 has 13 residues. Trimming left V 1 base short and J 11 bases short, with 11 bases between. The CDR3 loop is CASSYFQGYKLFF. As DNA, the CDR3 is TGTGCCAGCAGTTACTTTCAGGGTTATAAACTGTTTTTT.

This chain uses TRBV19 with TRBJ2-3, with a tentative D call TRBD1 (5 bases). Trimming cost V 1 base and J 1 base, with 12 bases left between them. The CDR3 contains 16 residues. The germline V gene has CDR1 LNHDA and CDR2 SQIVND (reference sequence). CDR3 DNA: TGTGCCAGTAGTATAGGGGCAGGGTCTCGCACAGATACGCAGTATTTT. This encodes CASSIGAGSRTDTQYF.

The V and J genes are TRBV5-4 and TRBJ1-1; D is undetermined. Trimming cost V 4 bases and J 2 bases, with 6 bases left between them. The CDR3 consists of 12 residues. Germline V gives CDR1 SGHNT, CDR2 YYREEE (reference sequence). The CDR3 spells CASSLKNTEAFF. CDR3 DNA: TGTGCCAGCAGCCTGAAAAACACTGAAGCTTTCTTT.

The J gene is TRBJ1-1, the V gene TRBV4-1; a weak D match, TRBD1 (6 bases). The germline CDR1 and CDR2 sequences are MGHRA and YSYEKL. The CDR3 runs 17 residues. V lost 3 bases and J lost 1, with 18 bases in between. DNA for the CDR3: TGCGCCAGCAGCCAGGCCCTCCGGAGCAGGGGGAACACTGAAGCTTTCTTT. Translation: CASSQALRSRGNTEAFF.

This sequence joins TRBV6-5 and TRBJ1-5; 8 bases are shared with TRBD1. The CDR3 runs 14 residues. Germline V gene sequence: CDR1 MNHEY, CDR2 SVGAGI. The V segment lost 5 bases and the J segment 4 bases; nucleotides outside the gene matches: 4. The CDR3 DNA follows: TGTGCCAGCAGTACAGACAGGGGAAATCAGCCCCAGCATTTT. Its protein product is CASSTDRGNQPQHF.

The rearrangement joins TRBV30 to TRBJ2-5; TRBD1 might be the D (6 bases). Germline-derived CDR1 and CDR2 are GTSNPN and SVGIG (reference sequence). Between the trimmed V and J ends, which lost 4 bases and 1 base, there was a span of 16 bases. The CDR3 covers 15 residues. For the CDR3, the DNA is TGTGCCTGGAAGGTGTGGGACACCGTCCAAGAGACCCAGTACTTC. Translating it yields CAWKVWDTVQETQYF.

The genes are TRBV9 and TRBJ2-1; TRBD2 aligns across 12 bases. Germline V gene sequence: CDR1 SGDLS, CDR2 YYNGEE. V was clipped by 4 bases and J by 12 bases; unmatched bases: 17. The CDR3 sequence is 17 residues long. The CDR3 sequence is CASSPHGGGLAGSWQFF. The CDR3 DNA sequence: TGTGCCAGCAGCCCCCATGGTGGGGGACTAGCGGGTTCGTGGCAGTTCTTC.

The CDR3 region is CASSLQTSGVGGELFF. CDR3 nucleotides: TGCGCCAGCAGCCTTCAGACTAGCGGGGTTGGCGGGGAGCTGTTTTTT. The V and J genes are TRBV5-1 and TRBJ2-2; TRBD2 matches at 11 bases. The ends lost 4 bases at V and 7 bases at J; junction bases unmatched: 9. In germline, CDR1 is SGHRS, CDR2 YFSETQ. The CDR3 spans 16 residues. Using reference TRBV5-1 and TRBJ2-2 for the parts outside the CDR3, the full variable domain is KAGVTQTPRYLIKTRGQQVTLSCSPISGHRSVSWYQQTPGQGLQFLFEYFSETQRNKGNFPGRFSGRQFSNSRSEMNVSTLELGDSALYLCASSLQTSGVGGELFFGEGSRLTVL.

The sample holds one count of this clone. The rearrangement links TRBV11-3 to TRBJ2-3; D remains ambiguous. CDR3 length equals 13 residues. Germline V gene lookup returns CDR1 SGHNT and CDR2 YENEEA. Trimming took off 4 bases at V and 5 bases at J, with 10 bases between the two ends. DNA of the CDR3: TGTGCCAGCAGCTCCCAGGACGGAGATACGCAGTATTTT. Residues: CASSSQDGDTQYF.

The chain recombines TRBV6-1 with TRBJ2-2; D remains unclear. V was pared by 8 bases and J by 0 bases, with 7 bases between. Germline lookup yields CDR1 MNHNS and CDR2 SASEGT. The CDR3 is made up of 13 amino acids. CDR3 DNA sequence: TGTGCCAGCGGGTTATCGAACACCGGGGAGCTGTTTTTT. Translation: CASGLSNTGELFF.

The rearrangement joins TRBV5-1 to TRBJ2-7, with 11 bases fitting TRBD1. This CDR3 spans 15 amino acids. Germline-derived CDR1 and CDR2 are SGHRS and YFSETQ. V lost 0 bases and J lost 6; bases outside the gene matches: 5. The CDR3 protein is CASSLDGTGGTEQYF. The CDR3 region has the DNA TGCGCCAGCAGCTTGGACGGGACAGGGGGTACCGAGCAGTACTTC.

V gene TRBV30 combines with J gene TRBJ1-5; D is possibly TRBD1 (5 bases). Trimming shortened V by 8 bases and J by 4 bases, and 18 bases separated the two germline ends. The CDR3 runs 14 residues. Germline CDR1 GTSNPN, CDR2 SVGIG (reference sequence). The CDR3 sequence: CAMVGGTGNQPQHF. For the CDR3, the DNA is TGTGCCATGGTCGGCGGTACAGGAAATCAGCCCCAGCATTTT.

V gene TRBV5-1 combines with J gene TRBJ1-2; a possible D gene is TRBD1 (6 bases). The V end lost 0 bases, the J end lost 7 bases, and 13 bases lay between the germline ends. Germline values: CDR1 SGHRS, CDR2 YFSETQ. This CDR3 has 14 residues. CDR3 coding DNA: TGCGCCAGCAGCTTGGTTGGGGGGCAAGGTGGCTACACCTTC. Translated: CASSLVGGQGGYTF.

The chain is built from TRBV28 and TRBJ2-1; 7 nucleotides agree with TRBD1. V trimming: 6 bases; J trimming: 4 bases; junction bases outside the gene matches: 6. CDR1 MDHEN and CDR2 SYDVKM come from the germline V gene. The CDR3 runs 14 residues. The CDR3 nucleotides read TGTGCCAGCAGCCCAGGGACAGAATACAATGAGCAGTTCTTC. It specifies CASSPGTEYNEQFF. The full variable domain, its missing parts supplied by reference TRBV28 and TRBJ2-1, is DVKVTQSSRYLVKRTGEKVFLECVQDMDHENMFWYRQDPGLGLRLIYFSYDVKMKEKGDIPEGYSVSREKKERFSLILESASTNQTSMYLCASSPGTEYNEQFFGPGTRLTVL.